This T cell receptor (beta chain) emerged from a study of blood T cell repertoires in COVID-19. Study-level background: Whether acute or convalescent, the COVID-19 samples came from the United States, Italy and Spain.

Participant-given clinical history determined each cohort assignment. Two negative PCRs, clearance, or symptom resolution characterized the recovered Cohort 3 donors. With 2 bases clipped from V and 5 bases from J, the junction kept 8 bases outside the gene matches. Germline V gives CDR1 SGHTA, CDR2 FQGTGA. The CDR3 runs 16 residues. Under the authors' procedure: Reference gene primers were amplified, and this amplification served to estimate nucleated cell counts. Sequenced by immunoSEQ multiplex PCR; TCRdb stores in-frame clones only, minus some. D and trimming were read from the DNA, whereas the V and J calls and clone size are those reported in that table. The table has 150,000 to 200,000 clones, more than 75% seen once.

The chain recombines TRBV7-3 with TRBJ2-1; 8 bases are shared with TRBD2. The TCR comes from a man in his forties who had recovered from COVID-19. Sequenced input: PBMCs or T cells enriched from blood (not recorded which). CDR3 nucleotide sequence: TGTGCCAGCAGCTTAGTCGCGGGGGGAACGAACAATGAGCAGTTCTTC. Translated: CASSLVAGGTNNEQFF. Complete variable domain (other parts from reference TRBV7-3 and TRBJ2-1): GAGVSQTPSNKVTEKGKYVELRCDPISGHTALYWYRQSLGQGPEFLIYFQGTGAADDSGLPNDRFFAVRPEGSVSTLKIQRTERGDSAVYLCASSLVAGGTNNEQFFGPGTRLTVL.